These 15 T cell receptor beta chains were sequenced from one sample in a study of OX40 agonist ivuxolimab in advanced cancers. Some clones are missing from TCRdb's copy, which holds only in-frame ones; the method was immunoSEQ multiplex PCR. The table includes around 70,000 clones, just over 90% detected once. The sequenced sample was CD4+ or CD8+ T cells sorted from blood, obtained in a trial of the OX40 agonist ivuxolimab. The receptors were sampled from an adult with an advanced solid tumor such as melanoma, head and neck, liver or kidney cancer.

This clone was counted once. The chain links TRBV5-6 to TRBJ2-7; D gene uncertain. The CDR3 is made up of 13 amino acids. Trimming took 0 bases from V and 4 from J, leaving 8 bases between them. From germline, CDR1 is SGHDT and CDR2 YYEEEE. The CDR3 nucleotides read TGTGCCAGCAGCTTGGCCGTCGGTTACGAGCAGTACTTC. Translated: CASSLAVGYEQYF.

This clone was recorded only once. The V gene is TRBV4-3, the J gene TRBJ2-3, with 9 positions matching TRBD2. Losses at the gene ends were 1 base for V and 0 bases for J; bases not matched to a gene: 8. This CDR3 contains 18 residues. The germline CDR1 and CDR2 sequences are LGHNA and YSLEER. This CDR3 reads CASSQGPGLAISTDTQYF. CDR3 nucleotide sequence: TGCGCCAGCAGCCAAGGGCCGGGACTAGCCATCAGCACAGATACGCAGTATTTT.

V gene TRBV11-1 combines with J gene TRBJ2-7, with 8 bases aligning to TRBD1. The V and J ends lost 2 bases and 3 bases, in that order; junction bases with no gene match: 6. Germline lookup yields CDR1 SGHAT and CDR2 FQDESV (reference sequence). The CDR3 has 15 residues. CDR3 protein: CASSLRQGAVYEQYF. The CDR3 DNA sequence: TGTGCCAGCAGCTTAAGGCAGGGGGCAGTCTACGAGCAGTACTTC. The full variable domain, completed using reference TRBV11-1 and TRBJ2-7, is EAEVAQSPRYKITEKSQAVAFWCDPISGHATLYWYRQILGQGPELLVQFQDESVVDDSQLPKDRFSAERLKGVDSTLKIQPAELGDSAMYLCASSLRQGAVYEQYFGPGTRLTVT.

DNA for the CDR3: TGTGCCAGCAGTGCCCCGAGACAGGGGAACACTGAAGCTTTCTTT. This codes for CASSAPRQGNTEAFF. The gene calls are TRBV28 and TRBJ1-1, with 7 bases identical to TRBD1. The CDR3 has 15 amino acids. The V and J ends lost 5 bases and 1 base, in that order; junction bases with no gene match: 7. CDR1 and CDR2 (germline): MDHEN, SYDVKM.

The rearrangement joins TRBV27 to TRBJ2-5; D perhaps matches TRBD2 (6 bases). The CDR3 loop spans 15 amino acids. Germline values: CDR1 MNHEY, CDR2 SMNVEV (reference sequence). V dropped 5 bases and J dropped 1 base, with 14 bases sitting between them. DNA for the CDR3: TGTGCCAGCAGTATCCGCGCGGGACGCCAAGAGACCCAGTACTTC. Translating it yields CASSIRAGRQETQYF.

This chain joins TRBV19 and TRBJ1-2, with D perhaps matching TRBD1 (5 bases). The length of the CDR3 is 16 residues. V was clipped by 5 bases and J by 3 bases, with 19 bases between them. The V gene's germline CDR1 is LNHDA and CDR2 SQIVND (reference sequence). In nucleotides, the CDR3 is TGTGCCAGTAGTCCCCTGATAGGGGAGGAAGACTATGGCTACACCTTC. Its translation is CASSPLIGEEDYGYTF.

The chain employs TRBV6-5 and TRBJ2-7; 7 bases match TRBD2. Germline V lookup: CDR1 MNHEY, CDR2 SVGAGI. The CDR3 has 13 residues. After removal of 5 bases from V and 4 bases from J, the junction contained 5 bases not matched to a gene. CDR3 sequence: CASSPTSWYEQYF. The CDR3 DNA is TGTGCCAGCAGTCCGACTAGCTGGTACGAGCAGTACTTC.

This clone was seen once. This chain links TRBV4-1 with TRBJ2-1; 11 nucleotides align to TRBD1. Looked up from germline, CDR1 is MGHRA and CDR2 is YSYEKL. V dropped 0 bases and J dropped 7; count of bases not matched to a gene: 5. CDR3 length: 16 amino acids. Here the CDR3 reads CASSQELDRGLNEQFF. CDR3 sequence (DNA): TGCGCCAGCAGCCAAGAATTGGACAGGGGGCTGAATGAGCAGTTCTTC.

This chain joins TRBV9 and TRBJ1-1, with 8 positions matching TRBD1. Trimming took 3 bases from V and 6 from J; bases not matched to a gene: 7. Looked up from germline, CDR1 is SGDLS and CDR2 is YYNGEE. This CDR3 contains 14 residues. The CDR3 coding sequence is TGTGCCAGCAGCGCAGAGACAGGGGTCTCTGAAGCTTTCTTT. As protein: CASSAETGVSEAFF.

This clone was recorded only once. The chain recombines TRBV7-9 with TRBJ1-1; D remains unclear. Germline-derived CDR1 and CDR2 are SEHNR and FQNEAQ (reference sequence). The CDR3 length is 13 residues. Trimming removed 5 bases from V and 5 bases from J, with 12 bases in between. The CDR3 here is CASSQMGGTEAFF. As DNA, the CDR3 is TGTGCCAGCAGCCAGATGGGAGGAACTGAAGCTTTCTTT.

The chain links TRBV5-4 to TRBJ1-2; no clear D gene. Trimming stripped 4 bases from V and 7 bases from J, with 17 bases between. The germline gives CDR1 SGHNT, CDR2 YYREEE (reference sequence). The CDR3 is 14 residues long. This chain's CDR3 is CASSPAEGTPGYTF. In DNA form, the CDR3 reads TGTGCCAGCAGCCCGGCGGAGGGAACCCCTGGCTACACCTTC.

The rearrangement links TRBV7-8 to TRBJ2-7, with a possible D match to TRBD2 (6 bases). The CDR3 is 14 residues long. V lost 6 bases and J lost 4, with 16 bases in between. Germline V lookup: CDR1 SGHVS, CDR2 FQNEAQ. The CDR3 sequence is CASRPGGTEYEQYF. The CDR3 bases are TGTGCCAGCAGACCCGGCGGGACCGAATACGAGCAGTACTTC.

This chain links TRBV10-3 with TRBJ1-1; 7 bases map to TRBD1. The CDR3 has 15 amino acids. J was trimmed by 4 bases and V by 8 bases; bases with no gene match: 13. Germline-derived CDR1 and CDR2 are ENHRY and SYGVKD. DNA of the CDR3: TGTGCCATCGGAAACACCGAGGGGGCGGGCACTGAAGCTTTCTTT. Translating gives CAIGNTEGAGTEAFF.

With regard to this clone: This CDR3 is also generated by other DNA sequences in the sample. This chain uses TRBV7-9 with TRBJ2-7; D uncertain. Germline V gives CDR1 SEHNR, CDR2 FQNEAQ (reference sequence). The V end lost 1 base, the J end lost 3 bases, and 7 bases lay between the germline ends. The CDR3 runs to 13 residues. The CDR3 DNA follows: TGTGCCAGCAGCTTAGGGGGTAACTACGAGCAGTACTTC. Its translation: CASSLGGNYEQYF.

This clone appeared once. The chain uses TRBV19 and TRBJ2-5, with 11 nucleotides matching TRBD1. The CDR3 is made up of 16 amino acids. The germline CDR1 and CDR2 sequences are LNHDA and SQIVND (reference sequence). After removal of 5 bases from V and 5 bases from J, the junction contained 10 bases not matched to a gene. The CDR3 sequence: CASSQPDRGRRETQYF. CDR3 DNA: TGTGCCAGTAGTCAGCCGGACAGGGGGCGCCGGGAGACCCAGTACTTC.